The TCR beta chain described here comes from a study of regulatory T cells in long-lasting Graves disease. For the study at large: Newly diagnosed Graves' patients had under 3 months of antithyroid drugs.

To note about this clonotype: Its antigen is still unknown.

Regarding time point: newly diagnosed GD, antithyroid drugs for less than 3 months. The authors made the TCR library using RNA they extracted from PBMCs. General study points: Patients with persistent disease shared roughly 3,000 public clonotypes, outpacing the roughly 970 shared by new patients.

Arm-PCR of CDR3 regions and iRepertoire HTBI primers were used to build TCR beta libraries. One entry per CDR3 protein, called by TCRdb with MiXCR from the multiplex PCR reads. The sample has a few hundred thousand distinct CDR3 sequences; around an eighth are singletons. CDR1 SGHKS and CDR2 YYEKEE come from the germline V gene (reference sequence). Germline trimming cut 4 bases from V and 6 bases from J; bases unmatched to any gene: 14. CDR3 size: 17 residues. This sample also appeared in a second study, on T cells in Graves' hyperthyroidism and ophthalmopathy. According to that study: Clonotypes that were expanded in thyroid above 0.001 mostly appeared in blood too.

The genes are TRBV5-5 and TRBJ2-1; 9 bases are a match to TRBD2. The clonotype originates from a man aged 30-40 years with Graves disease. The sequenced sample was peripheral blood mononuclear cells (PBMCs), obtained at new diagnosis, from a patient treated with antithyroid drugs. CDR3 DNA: TGTGCCAGCAGCCCTATAGCGGGAGAAGGGATCGCCAATGAGCAGTTCTTC. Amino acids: CASSPIAGEGIANEQFF.